The source of this T cell receptor beta chain is a study of T cells in Graves' hyperthyroidism and ophthalmopathy. There were TCR beta CDR3 regions amplified from RNA transcripts. HTBI primers drove first-round RT-PCR of the TCR CDR3. From the multiplex PCR reads, TCRdb called clonotypes with MiXCR, one entry per CDR3 protein. The sample has about 590,000 distinct CDR3 sequences, around 16% seen once. Patients were excluded because of uncontrolled infection, other autoimmune disease, pregnancy or lactation. Together with thyroid ultrasound, orbital computed tomography, serum thyroxine and TRAb, clinical symptoms were used for diagnoses. The V end was cut by 1 base, the J end by 4 bases, with 11 bases between. The CDR3 is 15 residues long.

This chain connects TRBV12-3 or TRBV12-4 to TRBJ1-3; the D gene is possibly TRBD1 (5 bases). The TCR comes from a woman in her 30s with Graves' hyperthyroidism. Sequenced sample: blood. The CDR3 here is CASSLVLGAGNTIYF. CDR3 DNA: TGTGCCAGCAGTTTAGTATTAGGGGCAGGAAACACCATATATTTT.